The 24 T cell receptor beta chains presented below share a single source sample, sequenced in a study of cytotoxic CD8 clonotypes in ibrutinib-treated CLL. Data came from immunoSEQ multiplex PCR; TCRdb stores just in-frame clones and leaves some out. The profile shows roughly 220,000 clones, more than 70% of them singletons. Here the sequenced sample was PBMCs, taken after 12 months of ibrutinib treatment. The receptor source for this set is a human donor with chronic lymphocytic leukemia.

The chain is built from TRBV7-9 and TRBJ1-2, with D uncertain. Germline V lookup: CDR1 SEHNR, CDR2 FQNEAQ (reference sequence). Trimming pared 5 bases from V and 2 bases from J, leaving 15 bases between. The CDR3 is 15 residues long. This CDR3 is CASSPHSASNYGYTF. DNA for the CDR3: TGTGCCAGCAGCCCCCACAGCGCTAGCAACTATGGCTACACCTTC.

This clone was found once. This sequence joins TRBV7-3 and TRBJ2-1; TRBD1 aligns across 7 bases. Germline V CDR1 and CDR2: SGHTA, FQGTGA. The CDR3 is made up of 15 amino acids. With 4 bases clipped from V and 7 bases from J, the junction kept 10 bases outside the gene matches. The CDR3 is CASSSYPTGQNEQFF. The CDR3 DNA sequence: TGTGCCAGCAGCTCCTATCCGACAGGGCAGAATGAGCAGTTCTTC. The whole variable domain, remainder taken from reference TRBV7-3 and TRBJ2-1, is GAGVSQTPSNKVTEKGKYVELRCDPISGHTALYWYRQSLGQGPEFLIYFQGTGAADDSGLPNDRFFAVRPEGSVSTLKIQRTERGDSAVYLCASSSYPTGQNEQFFGPGTRLTVL.

This chain joins TRBV18 and TRBJ1-5, with unresolved D. This CDR3 has 16 amino acids. Trimming took off 3 bases at V and 3 bases at J, with 15 bases between the two ends. The germline V gene has CDR1 KGHSH and CDR2 LQKENI. CDR3 sequence (DNA): TGTGCCAGCTCACCGTTCCGGGCCACGGACAATCAGCCCCAGCATTTT. Translating gives CASSPFRATDNQPQHF. Using reference TRBV18 and TRBJ1-5 for the parts outside the CDR3, the full variable domain is NAGVMQNPRHLVRRRGQEARLRCSPMKGHSHVYWYRQLPEEGLKFMVYLQKENIIDESGMPKERFSAEFPKEGPSILRIQQVVRGDSAAYFCASSPFRATDNQPQHFGDGTRLSIL.

The chain links TRBV5-3 to TRBJ1-2; D gene uncertain. TRBV5-3 is filed as an ORF, its function uncertain. Trimming removed 4 bases from V and 2 bases from J, with 12 bases in between. The CDR3 consists of 14 residues. The CDR3 loop is CARSTQLGNYGYTF. The CDR3 DNA reads as TGTGCCAGAAGCACCCAATTGGGGAACTATGGCTACACCTTC.

This clone was observed a few times. This chain joins TRBV9 and TRBJ2-7; D is unclear. The CDR3 extends over 16 amino acids. V lost 0 bases to trimming and J lost 2 bases, with 15 bases between them. CDR1 is SGDLS and CDR2 is YYNGEE in the germline V gene. DNA of the CDR3: TGTGCCAGCAGCGTAGAGGCCGGTAGTACGACCTACGAGCAGTACTTC. It specifies CASSVEAGSTTYEQYF.

The chain carries TRBV4-1 and TRBJ1-1, with D perhaps TRBD1 (5 bases). V lost 5 bases, J lost 5 bases, and 12 bases lay in between. The CDR3 is 13 residues long. In germline, CDR1 is MGHRA, CDR2 YSYEKL. The CDR3 DNA sequence: TGCGCCAGCAGCGACCCAGGGAGAACTGAAGCTTTCTTT. Translation: CASSDPGRTEAFF.

This rearrangement joins TRBV19 to TRBJ1-3; the D gene is possibly TRBD1 (5 bases). V was trimmed by 4 bases and J by 2 bases, leaving 9 bases between them. CDR1 is LNHDA, CDR2 SQIVND, per germline (reference sequence). The CDR3 spans 14 residues. This CDR3 reads CASSTAGPGNTIYF. In nucleotides, the CDR3 is TGTGCCAGTAGTACCGCAGGGCCTGGAAACACCATATATTTT.

V is TRBV5-1 and J is TRBJ1-4, with a possible D match to TRBD1 (6 bases). V gave up 4 bases and J gave up 6 bases, with 16 bases separating them. The CDR3 has 15 residues. Per the germline V gene, CDR1 is SGHRS and CDR2 is YFSETQ. The DNA for the CDR3 is TGCGCCAGCAGCCGGGCGAGGGGGAGTGATGAAAAACTGTTTTTT. Translated, it gives CASSRARGSDEKLFF.

The rearrangement joins TRBV27 to TRBJ2-5; 7 bases map to TRBD1. Germline CDR1 MNHEY, CDR2 SMNVEV (reference sequence). The CDR3 sequence is 14 residues long. The V and J ends lost 6 bases and 5 bases, in that order; junction bases with no gene match: 9. This CDR3 reads CASSYDRDGETQYF. The CDR3 coding sequence is TGTGCCAGCAGCTATGACAGGGATGGGGAGACCCAGTACTTC.

V usage is TRBV6-5 and J usage is TRBJ2-3; D not certain. CDR3 length: 13 residues. V dropped 4 bases and J dropped 6 bases, with 11 bases sitting between them. The germline CDR1 and CDR2 sequences are MNHEY and SVGAGI. DNA for the CDR3: TGTGCCAGCAGTTTCTCGGTTCGGGATACGCAGTATTTT. This codes for CASSFSVRDTQYF.

The rearrangement uses TRBV6-6 and TRBJ1-5, with 7 positions matching TRBD1. V shed 7 bases and J 4 bases; nucleotides not matched to a gene: 4. Germline CDR1 reads MNHNY; CDR2 reads SVGAGI (reference sequence). CDR3 length: 13 residues. The CDR3 sequence is CASKSTGNQPQHF. The CDR3 DNA reads TGTGCCAGCAAATCGACAGGGAATCAGCCCCAGCATTTT.

This clone was recorded a few times. The gene calls are TRBV7-3 and TRBJ2-5; no clear D gene. The V and J ends lost 4 bases and 7 bases respectively, with 13 bases between them. CDR3 length: 13 amino acids. The germline V gene has CDR1 SGHTA and CDR2 FQGTGA. DNA for the CDR3: TGTGCCAGCAGCTCCGAAGGGCGTGGGACCCAGTACTTC. This codes for CASSSEGRGTQYF. Based on the CDR3 plus reference TRBV7-3 and TRBJ2-5, the full variable domain is GAGVSQTPSNKVTEKGKYVELRCDPISGHTALYWYRQSLGQGPEFLIYFQGTGAADDSGLPNDRFFAVRPEGSVSTLKIQRTERGDSAVYLCASSSEGRGTQYFGPGTRLLVL.

The rearrangement links TRBV28 to TRBJ2-7; 7 nucleotides agree with TRBD2. This CDR3 region has 14 residues. The ends lost 7 bases at V and 4 bases at J; junction bases unmatched: 10. CDR1 and CDR2 from the germline V gene are MDHEN and SYDVKM. For the CDR3, the DNA is TGTGCCAGCATGGACGCTAGCGGCTCATACGAGCAGTACTTC. Protein product: CASMDASGSYEQYF.

The chain has TRBV19 and TRBJ2-5; tentatively, D is TRBD2 (5 bases). Deletions cut 0 bases from V and 4 bases from J, with 12 bases between. The CDR3 spans 15 residues. Germline V lookup: CDR1 LNHDA, CDR2 SQIVND (reference sequence). CDR3 in DNA: TGTGCCAGTAGTATAGATTCGGGGTCGGGAGAGACCCAGTACTTC. Encoded protein: CASSIDSGSGETQYF.

The rearrangement links TRBV9 to TRBJ2-1; 7 nucleotides match TRBD2. This CDR3 has 16 residues. Germline trimming cut 0 bases from V and 5 bases from J; bases unmatched to any gene: 8. Germline V gives CDR1 SGDLS, CDR2 YYNGEE. CDR3 bases: TGTGCCAGCAGCGTAGGTTCCAGCGGGGCCCACAATGAGCAGTTCTTC. Its protein product is CASSVGSSGAHNEQFF.

The rearrangement links TRBV6-1 to TRBJ2-1; D is unresolved. CDR1 and CDR2 from the germline V gene are MNHNS and SASEGT. The CDR3 length is 15 residues. Trimming took off 2 bases at V and 5 bases at J, with 13 bases between the two ends. The CDR3 nucleotides read TGTGCCAGCAGTGAAACAATAGCCCCTAACAATGAGCAGTTCTTC. This encodes CASSETIAPNNEQFF.

The gene calls are TRBV5-1 and TRBJ2-5, with 9 nucleotides matching TRBD2. CDR1 SGHRS and CDR2 YFSETQ come from the germline V gene. After removal of 4 bases from V and 5 bases from J, the junction contained 9 bases not matched to a gene. The CDR3 extends over 15 amino acids. In nucleotides, the CDR3 is TGCGCCAGCAGCGCCCCGACTAGCGGCAGTGAGACCCAGTACTTC. This translates into CASSAPTSGSETQYF.

The chain carries TRBV15 and TRBJ2-5; D is unclear. Germline V gene lookup returns CDR1 LNHNV and CDR2 YYDKDF (reference sequence). This CDR3 contains 12 residues. CDR3 sequence reads: CATRQPQETQYF. CDR3 coding DNA: TGTGCTACAAGGCAGCCGCAAGAGACCCAGTACTTC.

The chain joins TRBV5-6 to TRBJ2-2, with TRBD2 as a possible D gene (7 bases). Looked up from germline, CDR1 is SGHDT and CDR2 is YYEEEE. This CDR3 has 13 residues. With 4 bases removed from V and 9 bases from J, the gap between germline ends came to 13 bases. The CDR3 DNA reads TGTGCCAGCAGCCTGGCGGGGGCTCGGGAGCTGTTTTTT. This gives the protein CASSLAGARELFF.

This clone was counted once. The chain joins TRBV9 to TRBJ2-7, with D possibly TRBD1 on 6 matching bases. Trimming took 3 bases from V and 6 from J, leaving 13 bases between them. The CDR3 is 13 residues long. From germline, CDR1 is SGDLS and CDR2 YYNGEE. CDR3 loop: CASSGTPDSEQYF. The CDR3 DNA reads as TGTGCCAGCAGCGGGACTCCGGACAGCGAGCAGTACTTC.

V gene TRBV11-3 combines with J gene TRBJ1-1; D ambiguous. Deletions cut 5 bases from V and 4 bases from J, with 11 bases between. CDR1 is SGHNT, CDR2 YENEEA, per germline. The CDR3 loop spans 13 amino acids. CDR3 coding DNA: TGTGCCAGCAGCCTTAGTCTCGGCACTGAAGCTTTCTTT. Residues: CASSLSLGTEAFF.

The genes are TRBV5-1 and TRBJ2-3; 7 bases match TRBD1. J gave up 9 bases and V 0 bases, and 7 bases lay outside the gene matches. The CDR3 consists of 14 residues. Germline V gene data show CDR1 as SGHRS and CDR2 as YFSETQ. CDR3: CASSLADRSKTQYF. CDR3 DNA sequence: TGCGCCAGCAGCTTGGCGGACAGGTCGAAAACGCAGTATTTT.

The V and J genes are TRBV13 and TRBJ1-1; 7 bases agree with TRBD1. Germline trimming cut 1 base from V and 5 bases from J; bases unmatched to any gene: 4. The CDR3 consists of 14 residues. Germline V gene data show CDR1 as PRHDT and CDR2 as FYEKMQ (reference sequence). The CDR3 is CASSLETGVTEAFF. CDR3 coding DNA: TGTGCCAGCAGCTTAGAAACAGGGGTTACTGAAGCTTTCTTT.

The chain joins TRBV5-6 to TRBJ2-4, with D hard to call. Germline lookup yields CDR1 SGHDT and CDR2 YYEEEE. Trimming cost V 1 base and J 2 bases, with 7 bases left between them. The CDR3 spans 14 residues. The CDR3 DNA is TGTGCCAGCAGCTTGTCTGGGACCAAAAACATTCAGTACTTC. This sequence encodes CASSLSGTKNIQYF.